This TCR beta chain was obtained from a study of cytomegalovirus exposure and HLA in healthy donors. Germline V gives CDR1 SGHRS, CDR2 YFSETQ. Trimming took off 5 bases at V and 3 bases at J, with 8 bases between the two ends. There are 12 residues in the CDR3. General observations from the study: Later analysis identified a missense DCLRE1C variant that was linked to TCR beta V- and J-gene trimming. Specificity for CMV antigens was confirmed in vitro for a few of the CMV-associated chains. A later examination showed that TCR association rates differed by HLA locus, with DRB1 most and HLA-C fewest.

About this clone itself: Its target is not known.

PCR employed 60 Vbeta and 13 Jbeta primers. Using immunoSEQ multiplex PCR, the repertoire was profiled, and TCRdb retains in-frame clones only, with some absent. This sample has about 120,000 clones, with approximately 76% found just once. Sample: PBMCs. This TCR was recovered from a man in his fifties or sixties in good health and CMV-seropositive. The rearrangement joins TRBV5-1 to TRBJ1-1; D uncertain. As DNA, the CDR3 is TGCGCCAGCAGACGTTCGGACACTGAAGCTTTCTTT. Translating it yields CASRRSDTEAFF.